Detailed here is one T cell receptor (beta chain). As yet, its antigen is unknown. The data derive from a study of OX40 agonist ivuxolimab in advanced cancers. Study-wide results and caveats: The CD4+ and CD8+ T cells in the blood had expanded clonally by week 6 at 0.1 to 3.0 mg/kg. Several nonresponders also turned out to have low normalized T-cell clonal expansion.

CDR3 size: 15 residues. Per the germline V gene, CDR1 is MDHEN and CDR2 is SYDVKM. Trimming removed 2 bases from V and 4 bases from J, with 12 bases in between. Data came from immunoSEQ multiplex PCR; TCRdb stores just in-frame clones and leaves some out. This table has around 72,000 clones, 85% appearing once. Specimen: CD4+ or CD8+ T cells sorted from blood, collected in a trial of the OX40 agonist ivuxolimab. This chain joins TRBV28 and TRBJ1-3; TRBD1 might be the D (6 bases). This TCR was sampled from an adult with an advanced solid tumor such as melanoma, head and neck, liver or kidney cancer. The CDR3 region has the DNA TGTGCCAGCAGTTTAAGGTCGGGGGCCGGAAACACCATATATTTT. Translation gives CASSLRSGAGNTIYF.